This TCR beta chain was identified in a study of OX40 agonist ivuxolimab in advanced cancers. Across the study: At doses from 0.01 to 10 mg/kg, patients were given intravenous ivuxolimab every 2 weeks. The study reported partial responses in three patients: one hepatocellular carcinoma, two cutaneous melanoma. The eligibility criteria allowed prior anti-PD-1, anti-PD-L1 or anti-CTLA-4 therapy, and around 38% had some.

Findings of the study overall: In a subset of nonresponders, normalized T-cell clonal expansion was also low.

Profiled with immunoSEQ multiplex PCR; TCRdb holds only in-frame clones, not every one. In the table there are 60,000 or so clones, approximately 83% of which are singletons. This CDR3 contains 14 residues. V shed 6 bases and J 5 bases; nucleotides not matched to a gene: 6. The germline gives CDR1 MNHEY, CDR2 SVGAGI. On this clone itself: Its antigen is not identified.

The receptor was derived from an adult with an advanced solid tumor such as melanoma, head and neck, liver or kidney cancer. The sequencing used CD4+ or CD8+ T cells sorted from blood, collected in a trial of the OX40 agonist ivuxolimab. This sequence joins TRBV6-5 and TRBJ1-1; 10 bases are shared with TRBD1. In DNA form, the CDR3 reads TGTGCCAGCAGCTTCGACAGGGGGCAAACTGAAGCTTTCTTT. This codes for CASSFDRGQTEAFF.